These T cell receptor beta chains were read from a single sample in a study of control samples from healthy donors and cancer patients. Sequencing used immunoSEQ multiplex PCR; TCRdb keeps in-frame clones, though not all of them. Altogether 100,000 to 150,000 clones are present, about 93% being singletons, with the ten largest covering around 2.5%. Sequenced sample: blood. The receptor source for this set is a man between 35 and 55 years old in good health. Each CDR3 is given with its conserved first and last residue. A D gene is named only where the DNA matches it firmly. Clone size is stated in some rows and not others, as once, few, many or a class when expanded.

>TRBV5-1|TRBJ2-1|.|once|15
TGCGCCAGCAGCTCACGGGGGGCCGGGTACAATGAGCAGTTCTTC
CASSSRGAGYNEQFF
>TRBV27|TRBJ1-1|TRBD1|.|15
TGTGCCAGCAGTAGACAGGGCCCCATGAACACTGAAGCTTTCTTT
CASSRQGPMNTEAFF
>TRBV2|TRBJ1-4|.|.|11
TGTGCCAGCAGGGAGGGGTTGGGCCTGTTTTTT
CASREGLGLFF
>TRBV4-1|TRBJ2-7|.|.|15
TGCGCCAGCAGCCAAAGACCCCTTGGTGACTACGAGCAGTACTTC
CASSQRPLGDYEQYF
>TRBV2|TRBJ2-1|.|.|15
TGTGCCAGCAGTGAAGGGTCTTATTCCTACAATGAGCAGTTCTTC
CASSEGSYSYNEQFF
>TRBV19|TRBJ1-5|TRBD1|.|15
TGTGCCAGTAGTATTGGTCAGGGGGTCCTTCAGCCCCAGCATTTT
CASSIGQGVLQPQHF
>TRBV9|TRBJ2-6|.|.|14
TGTGCCAGCAGCATGGCCTCTGGGGCCAACGTCCTGACTTTC
CASSMASGANVLTF
>TRBV30|TRBJ1-5|.|.|13
TGTGCCTGGAGTCTTGGGGTCAATCAGCCCCAGCATTTT
CAWSLGVNQPQHF
>TRBV3-1/TRBV3-2|TRBJ1-1|TRBD1|.|14
TGTGCCAGCAGGATCGGGACAGCGAACACTGAAGCTTTCTTT
CASRIGTANTEAFF
>TRBV18|TRBJ1-4|.|.|13
TGTGCCAGCTCACGGTCCCGGGGTGAAAAACTGTTTTTT
CASSRSRGEKLFF
>TRBV3-1/TRBV3-2|TRBJ1-2|.|.|12
TGTGCCAGCAGCCAAGGAGACTATGGCTACACCTTC
CASSQGDYGYTF
>TRBV6-1|TRBJ2-3|.|once|16
TGTGCCAGCAGTGAAGCGGGGGGGCCGAGCACAGATACGCAGTATTTT
CASSEAGGPSTDTQYF
>TRBV4-1|TRBJ2-5|.|.|15
TGCGCCAGCAGCCAAATTCAGGAGTTACAAGAGACCCAGTACTTC
CASSQIQELQETQYF
>TRBV21-1|TRBJ2-7|.|.|15
TGTGCCAGCAGCAAGTCTCGAGGGCTAGGCAACGAGCAGTACTTC
CASSKSRGLGNEQYF
>TRBV5-8|TRBJ2-7|.|.|14
TGTGCCAGCAGCTTCGGTGGCGTCCTCTACGAGCAGTACTTC
CASSFGGVLYEQYF
>TRBV7-8|TRBJ2-3|TRBD2|.|19
TGTGCCAGCAGCTTAGAGGCTAGCGGGGGGGCCTTATTTTTCGATACGCAGTATTTT
CASSLEASGGALFFDTQYF
>TRBV5-5|TRBJ1-2|.|.|14
TGTGCCAGCAGCTTGGGCACCGCGAGCTATGGCTACACCTTC
CASSLGTASYGYTF
>TRBV18|TRBJ2-7|.|.|16
TGTGCCAGCTCACCATTGACCCCATGGGATCCCAGCGAGCAGTACTTC
CASSPLTPWDPSEQYF
>TRBV5-6|TRBJ1-1|.|once|18
TGTGCCATCCGTAATCGGGTGTTTGTTTCTTGGGCGAACACTGAAGCTTTCTTT
CAIRNRVFVSWANTEAFF
>TRBV5-5|TRBJ1-3|.|.|16
TGTGCCAGCAGCAAAGCGACAGGTGGCTCTGGAAACACCATATATTTT
CASSKATGGSGNTIYF
>TRBV3-1/TRBV3-2|TRBJ2-5|.|.|17
TGTGCCAGCAGCCAAGTAGTACACCCCGGGTACCAAGAGACCCAGTACTTC
CASSQVVHPGYQETQYF
>TRBV5-1|TRBJ2-7|.|.|15
TGCGCCAGCAGTCCTAATGCGGGGGCCCCCTACGAGCAGTACTTC
CASSPNAGAPYEQYF
>TRBV10-2|TRBJ1-3|.|.|15
TGCGCCAGCAGTGCCGGCCCTTTCTCTGGAAACACCATATATTTT
CASSAGPFSGNTIYF
>TRBV3-1/TRBV3-2|TRBJ2-1|.|once|15
TGTGCCAGCAGCCAAGATAGCGCTTCCTACAATGAGCAGTTCTTC
CASSQDSASYNEQFF
>TRBV19|TRBJ2-2|TRBD1|.|15
TGTGCCAGTAATTTGGGACAGGAACTCACCGGGGAGCTGTTTTTT
CASNLGQELTGELFF
>TRBV12-3/TRBV12-4|TRBJ2-7|.|.|12
TGTGCCAGCAGTTTAGCCCAAGGCGAGCAGTACTTC
CASSLAQGEQYF
>TRBV7-2|TRBJ2-4|.|once|19
TGTGCCAGCAGCTTACTTTGGGGACCGGTCCCGGTCGTCAAAAACATTCAGTACTTC
CASSLLWGPVPVVKNIQYF
>TRBV12-3/TRBV12-4|TRBJ1-4|.|.|12
TGTGCCAGCAGACAGGGTTCCGAAAAACTGTTTTTT
CASRQGSEKLFF
>TRBV5-4|TRBJ1-2|TRBD1|.|15
TGTGCCAGCACCTACACCGCTGGACAGGGGGGAGGCTACACCTTC
CASTYTAGQGGGYTF
>TRBV5-1|TRBJ2-7|.|once|13
TGCGCCAGCAGCTTGGGGCTTGACGGCGAGCAGTACTTC
CASSLGLDGEQYF
>TRBV30|TRBJ1-4|.|.|14
TGTGCCTGTCTGGGTCCTGAAACCCCGGGAAAACTGTTTTTT
CACLGPETPGKLFF
>TRBV30|TRBJ2-2|.|.|13
TGTGCCTGGAGTGTACAGAACACCGGGGAGCTGTTTTTT
CAWSVQNTGELFF
>TRBV3-1/TRBV3-2|TRBJ1-6|.|.|15
TGTGCCAGCAGCCTTGAGGCGCGGGGGAATTCACCCCTCCACTTT
CASSLEARGNSPLHF
>TRBV7-8|TRBJ2-1|TRBD1|once|16
TGTGCCAGCAGTCTGACAGGGCCGAGCTCCTACAATGAGCAGTTCTTC
CASSLTGPSSYNEQFF
>TRBV28|TRBJ1-2|.|.|13
TGTGCCAGTTCCTTTACAGCTAACTATGGCTACACCTTC
CASSFTANYGYTF
>TRBV5-6|TRBJ2-7|TRBD1|few|14
TGTGCCAGCAGCGAGACAGGGTTAGGCTACGAGCAGTACTTC
CASSETGLGYEQYF
>TRBV4-2|TRBJ2-3|TRBD2|.|17
TGTGCCAGCAGCCAAGATCTTGGGGGGGGGAACACAGATACGCAGTATTTT
CASSQDLGGGNTDTQYF
>TRBV6-1|TRBJ1-5|.|.|13
TGTGCCAGCAGTGAATCCCCCTATCAGCCCCAGCATTTT
CASSESPYQPQHF
>TRBV29-1|TRBJ1-2|TRBD1|.|14
TGCAGCGTTGGGGACAGGGGGACAACCTATGGCTACACCTTC
CSVGDRGTTYGYTF
>TRBV12-5|TRBJ2-5|.|once|14
TGTGCTAGTGCCTTTGGGGGAGGAAGGGAGACCCAGTACTTC
CASAFGGGRETQYF
>TRBV5-1|TRBJ2-3|.|.|12
TGCGCCAGCAGCTTGTCGACAGATACGCAGTATTTT
CASSLSTDTQYF
>TRBV6-5|TRBJ1-2|TRBD1|.|12
TGTGCCAGCAGACAGGGGGCCGATGGCTACACCTTC
CASRQGADGYTF
>TRBV2|TRBJ2-3|TRBD2|.|14
TGTGCCAGCAATCGGGGGGGATCCACAGATACGCAGTATTTT
CASNRGGSTDTQYF
>TRBV21-1|TRBJ2-7|.|.|13
TGTGCCAGCAGCAAAGTCCCCAAGTACGAGCAGTACTTC
CASSKVPKYEQYF
>TRBV19|TRBJ2-3|.|.|14
TGTGCCAGTAGCCAGGGCGCTAGCACAGATACGCAGTATTTT
CASSQGASTDTQYF